The present entry profiles one TCR beta chain with its context. What this receptor recognizes is not known. One base away there is no much larger clone; base qualities are not given. PBMCs were isolated by Ficoll-Paque density gradient centrifugation. The CDR3 runs 14 residues from the cysteine to the phenylalanine. Only the CDR3 part of the read is kept: 42 bases, read in frame from the first base. V is cut back by 5 bases and J by 5 bases, with 8 bases in the junction unmatched. From the germline V gene, CDR1 is MNHEY and CDR2 is SVGAGI. Sequencing was performed on an Illumina NovaSeq 6000. cDNA libraries for TCRalpha and TCRbeta were prepared by 5'RACE using constant-segment primers, with sample barcodes and unique molecular identifiers added. Trizol reagent was used to extract RNA from every sample. Libraries were amplified in two PCR steps, with a second sample barcode and Illumina TruSeq adapters added in the second step. Libraries were sequenced on an Illumina NovaSeq with 2 x 150 bp paired-end reads. The source study handled its data this way. With migec v1.2.7, reads were demultiplexed and then collapsed into UMI-guided consensus sequences. With mixcr v2.1.11, UMI consensuses were aligned to TRA and TRB V and J templates and assembled into clonotypes. A clonotype was counted as expanded or contracted only when both edgeR and NoisET called the clonotype significant, with the noise models trained on biological replicates. For edgeR calls, the cutoffs were a false discovery rate-adjusted p below 0.01 and a log2 fold-change threshold of 1. As an exploratory analysis of dynamics, PCA with hierarchical clustering was applied to max-normalized trajectories of the 1000 most abundant clonotypes. Each responding clone was given a CD4 or CD8 phenotype based on the CD4+ and CD8+ repertoires, which had been sequenced separately. TCRdb reanalyzed the raw reads on its own, using fastp at Q25 for trimming and MiXCR for clone calling, and kept in-frame beta chains. Identical CDR3 protein sequences are pooled into one entry, listed with their most common genes and DNA. The V and J calls were not made by the authors but by TCRdb's processing. In all, the sample holds about 250,000 distinct CDR3 sequences, and 15% to 20% of those were seen once. Around 3.7% of the sample is in the top ten clones.

The data stem from a study of T-cell memory formation after mild COVID-19 (dated by TCRdb to about 2021). Broadly, across the study: TCR sequence clusters from the two donors were largely donor specific. In two donors, T-cell clones that expanded and contracted after mild COVID-19 were tracked by sequencing TCRalpha and TCRbeta repertoires over time. The cohort was made up of two young adult volunteers, one female and one male, who were previously healthy.

Findings and caveats that apply to the study as a whole: SARS-CoV-2 specificity of the second-wave clones peaking on day 37 was not confirmed. Some responding clones were detected in pre-infection memory, suggesting pre-existing cross-reactive memory T cells joined the SARS-CoV-2 response. Clones contracting from day 15 to 85 had balanced CD4/CD8 phenotypes, while a second wave expanding from day 15 to 37 was biased towards CD4+. The study included only a couple of mild cases, and larger cohorts that include severe cases with pre-infection samples were judged to be necessary. Contracting CD4+ clones appeared mostly in the CM and EM memory subsets, whereas CD8+ clones were enriched in EMRA.

Recombination joined TRBV6-5 with TRBJ2-5, with 7 bases matching TRBD2. The sample consisted of PBMCs or a T cell subset sorted from them (not recorded which). The clonotype comes from a man between 18 and 35 years old who had mild COVID-19 (a few samples of this study predate the infection). The sample titles of this study are shuffled in the database, so cell type and time point are left out; the donor was told from shared clones. The CDR3 amino acid sequence is: CASSPGGSQETQYF. The bases read TGTGCCAGCAGTCCCGGGGGGAGTCAGGAGACCCAGTACTTC.